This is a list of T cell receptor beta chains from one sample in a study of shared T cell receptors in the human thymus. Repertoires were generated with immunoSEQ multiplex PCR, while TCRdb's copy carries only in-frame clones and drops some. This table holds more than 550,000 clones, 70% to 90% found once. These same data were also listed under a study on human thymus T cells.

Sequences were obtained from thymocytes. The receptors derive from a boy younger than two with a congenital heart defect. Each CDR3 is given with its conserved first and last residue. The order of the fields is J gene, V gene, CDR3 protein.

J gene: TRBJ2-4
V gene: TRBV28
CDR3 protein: CASRTGWENIQYF

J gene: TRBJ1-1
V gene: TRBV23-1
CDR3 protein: CASSQRPGHLEAFF

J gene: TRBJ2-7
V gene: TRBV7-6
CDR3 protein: CASSACEGPSYEQYF

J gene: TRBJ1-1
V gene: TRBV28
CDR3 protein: CASSFGHYTEAFF

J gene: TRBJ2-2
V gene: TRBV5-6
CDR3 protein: CASSIETGELFF

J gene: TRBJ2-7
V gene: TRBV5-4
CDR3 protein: CASSFRTSGRALEQYF

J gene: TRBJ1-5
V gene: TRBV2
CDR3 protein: CASSASGGTEVSQPQHF

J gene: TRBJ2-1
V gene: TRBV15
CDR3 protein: CATSRGRDRRSYNEQFF

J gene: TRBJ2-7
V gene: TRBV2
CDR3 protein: CASPKTPLREDSYEQYF

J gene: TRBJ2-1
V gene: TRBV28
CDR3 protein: CASSPPAGTSAYNEQFF

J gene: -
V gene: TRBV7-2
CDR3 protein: CASSLGGTGTVTYEQYF

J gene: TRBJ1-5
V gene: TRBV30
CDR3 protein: CAWSGVGLNQPQHF

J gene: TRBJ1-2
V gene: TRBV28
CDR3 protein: CASSLRADLGQRNYGYTF

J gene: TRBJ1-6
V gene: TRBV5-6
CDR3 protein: CASRVQGSSYNSPLHF

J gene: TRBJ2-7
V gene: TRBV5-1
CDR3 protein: CASSADRALYEQYF

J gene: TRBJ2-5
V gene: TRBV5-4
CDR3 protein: CASSLGGGAGETQYF

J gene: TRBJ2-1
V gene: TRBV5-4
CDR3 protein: CASSENSGNTYNEQFF

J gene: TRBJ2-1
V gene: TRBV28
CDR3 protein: CASRSGGSDEQFF

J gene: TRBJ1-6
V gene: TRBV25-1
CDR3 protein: CAISQSGSPAGENSPLHF

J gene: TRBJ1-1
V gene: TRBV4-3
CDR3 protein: CASSQDQGTEAFF

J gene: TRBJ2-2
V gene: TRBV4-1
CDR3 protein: CASSQVDRNTGELFF

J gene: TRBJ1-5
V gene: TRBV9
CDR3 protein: CASSPRDRGDQPQHF

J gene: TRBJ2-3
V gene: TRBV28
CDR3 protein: CASSSRLAGGPDTQYF

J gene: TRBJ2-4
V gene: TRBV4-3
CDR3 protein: CASSARGQAKNIQYF

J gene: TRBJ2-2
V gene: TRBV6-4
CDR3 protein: CASSDRTGGNTGELFF

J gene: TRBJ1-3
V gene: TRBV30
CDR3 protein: CAWGLTGNTIYF

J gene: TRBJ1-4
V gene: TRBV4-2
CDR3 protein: CASSQDRGRMGLFF

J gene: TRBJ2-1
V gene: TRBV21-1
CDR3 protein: CASSKVVHRGQAYNEQFF

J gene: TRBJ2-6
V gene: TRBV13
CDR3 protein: CASSSRASGANVLTF

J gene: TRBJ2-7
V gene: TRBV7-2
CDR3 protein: CASSHGQDHEQYF

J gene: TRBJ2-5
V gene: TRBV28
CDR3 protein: CASSLPRVHFYGEPAWLPQETQYF

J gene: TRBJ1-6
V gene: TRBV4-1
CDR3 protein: CASSQDLGNFLGTSSYNSPLHF

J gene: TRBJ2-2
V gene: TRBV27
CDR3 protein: CASKGATGELFF

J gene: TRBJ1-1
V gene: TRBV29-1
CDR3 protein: CSVDSWRSTEAFF

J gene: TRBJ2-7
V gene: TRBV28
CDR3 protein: CASSFPRGGGQEPGEQYF

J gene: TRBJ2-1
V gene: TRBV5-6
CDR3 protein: CASSLGQVYEQFF

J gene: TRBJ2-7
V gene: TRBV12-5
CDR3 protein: CASGLGLADSYEQYF

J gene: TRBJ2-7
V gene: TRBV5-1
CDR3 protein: CASSLGQGIYEQYF

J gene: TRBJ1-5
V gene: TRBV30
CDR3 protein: CAWRHRGQGKNQPQHF

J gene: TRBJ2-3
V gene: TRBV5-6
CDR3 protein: CASSLDRTGFGTDTQYF

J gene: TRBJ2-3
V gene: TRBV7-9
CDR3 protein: CASSSGTSGSVGTDTQYF

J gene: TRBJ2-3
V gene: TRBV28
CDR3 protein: CASSSGTSGGTDTQYF

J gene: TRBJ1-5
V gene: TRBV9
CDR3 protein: CASSKGTGPGQPQHF

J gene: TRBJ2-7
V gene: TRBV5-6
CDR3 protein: CASSLYAGVLSYEQYF

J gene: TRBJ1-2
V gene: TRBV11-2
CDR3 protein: CASSLAPRGAYGYTF

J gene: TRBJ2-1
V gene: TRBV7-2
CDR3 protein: CASSSHTPTSAVNNEQFF

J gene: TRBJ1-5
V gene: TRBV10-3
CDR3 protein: CAISEFPGQGNGQPQHF

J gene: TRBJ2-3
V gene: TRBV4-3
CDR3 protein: CASSQEGGTDTQYF